The T cell receptor beta chain described here comes from a study of shared T cell receptors in the human thymus. CDR3 size: 15 residues. Germline V lookup: CDR1 LNHDA, CDR2 SQIVND (reference sequence). J gave up 5 bases and V 3 bases, and 8 bases lay outside the gene matches. Libraries were prepared by immunoSEQ multiplex PCR; TCRdb keeps only in-frame clonotypes and omits some of them. The sample has approximately 660,000 clones, approximately 88% seen once. This clone was counted a few times. The sample was also reused in another study, on human thymus T cells. That paper adds: Within thymic and blood repertoires, V and J gene usage appeared to be biased.

The chain links TRBV19 to TRBJ1-1, with 8 positions matching TRBD1. Sequenced sample: thymocytes. The TCR comes from a boy in the first two years of life with a congenital heart defect. CDR3 in DNA: TGTGCCAGTAGTATTCAGACAGGGGCAGGGACTGAAGCTTTCTTT. Protein: CASSIQTGAGTEAFF.